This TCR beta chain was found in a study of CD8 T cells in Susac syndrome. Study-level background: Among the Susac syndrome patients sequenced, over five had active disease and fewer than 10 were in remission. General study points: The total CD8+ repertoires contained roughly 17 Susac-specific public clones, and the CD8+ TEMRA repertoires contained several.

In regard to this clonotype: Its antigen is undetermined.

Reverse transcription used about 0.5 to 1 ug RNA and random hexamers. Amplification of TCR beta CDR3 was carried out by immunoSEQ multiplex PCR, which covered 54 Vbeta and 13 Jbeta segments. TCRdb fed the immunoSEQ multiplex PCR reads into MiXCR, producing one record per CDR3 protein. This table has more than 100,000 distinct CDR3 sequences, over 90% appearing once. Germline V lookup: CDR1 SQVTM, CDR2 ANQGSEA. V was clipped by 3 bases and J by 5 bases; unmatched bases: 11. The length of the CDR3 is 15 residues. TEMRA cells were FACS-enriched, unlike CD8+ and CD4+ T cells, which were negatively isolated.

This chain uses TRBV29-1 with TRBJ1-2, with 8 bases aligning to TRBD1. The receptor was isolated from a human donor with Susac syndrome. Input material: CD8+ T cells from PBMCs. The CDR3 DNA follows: TGCAGCGTTGAGGGGGAGGACAGGGTAGAGTATGGCTACACCTTC. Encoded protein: CSVEGEDRVEYGYTF.